The T cell receptor beta chain described here comes from a study of cytomegalovirus exposure and HLA in healthy donors. About this clone itself: The antigen is undetermined.

Donors were ostensibly healthy at sampling, although undocumented immune exposures were probable. The PCR ran on 60 Vbeta and 13 Jbeta primers. Authors' data handling: An analysis performed later counted 70 million to 90 million unique TCR beta chains (approximately 10 million of them shared). TCRdb's copy holds only in-frame clones and misses some; the assay was immunoSEQ multiplex PCR. D and trimming were read from the DNA, whereas the V and J calls and clone size are those reported in that table. The table shows about 160,000 clones, with around 79% occurring only once. Study-level points and caveats: Common viral pathogens seemed to be connected with several of the most significant clusters, according to a later analysis.

This TCR derives from a man aged 35-49 years in good health and CMV-seronegative. Material: PBMCs.

The CDR3 sequence is CASSLAGVGEKLFF. Here the CDR3 DNA reads TGTGCCAGCAGTTTGGCAGGGGTCGGTGAAAAACTGTTTTTT. The chain joins TRBV27 to TRBJ1-4, with D possibly matching TRBD1 (6 bases). Germline V gene lookup returns CDR1 MNHEY and CDR2 SMNVEV (reference sequence). V was clipped by 3 bases and J by 7 bases, with 12 bases between them. The CDR3 extends over 14 amino acids.